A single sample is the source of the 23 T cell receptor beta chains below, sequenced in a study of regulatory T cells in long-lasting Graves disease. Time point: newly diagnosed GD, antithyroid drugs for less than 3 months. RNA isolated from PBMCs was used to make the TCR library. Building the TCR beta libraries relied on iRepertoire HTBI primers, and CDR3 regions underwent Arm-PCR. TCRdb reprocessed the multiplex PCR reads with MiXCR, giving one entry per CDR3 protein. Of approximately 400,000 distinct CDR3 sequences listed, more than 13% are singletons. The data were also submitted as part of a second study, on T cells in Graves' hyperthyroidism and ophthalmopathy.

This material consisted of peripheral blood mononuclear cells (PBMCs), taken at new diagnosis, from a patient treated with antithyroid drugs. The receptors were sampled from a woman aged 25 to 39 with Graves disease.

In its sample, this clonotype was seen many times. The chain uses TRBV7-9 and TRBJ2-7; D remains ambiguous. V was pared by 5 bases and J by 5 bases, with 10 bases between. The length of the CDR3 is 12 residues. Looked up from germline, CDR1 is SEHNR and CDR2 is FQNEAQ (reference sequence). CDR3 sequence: CASSPYLDEQYF. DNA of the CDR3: TGTGCCAGCAGCCCGTACTTGGACGAGCAGTACTTC.

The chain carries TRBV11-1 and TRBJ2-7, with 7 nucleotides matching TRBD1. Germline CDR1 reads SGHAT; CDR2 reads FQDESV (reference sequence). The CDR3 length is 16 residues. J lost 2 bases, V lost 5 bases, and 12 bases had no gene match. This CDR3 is CASSLRQGMTPYEQYF. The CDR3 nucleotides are TGTGCCAGCAGCCTTCGACAGGGTATGACCCCCTACGAGCAGTACTTC.

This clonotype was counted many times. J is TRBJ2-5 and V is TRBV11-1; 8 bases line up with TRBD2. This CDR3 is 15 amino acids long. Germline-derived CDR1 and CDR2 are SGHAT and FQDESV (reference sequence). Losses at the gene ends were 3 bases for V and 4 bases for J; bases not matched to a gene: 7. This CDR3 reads CASSFTSGSGETQYF. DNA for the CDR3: TGTGCCAGCAGCTTTACTAGCGGTTCCGGAGAGACCCAGTACTTC.

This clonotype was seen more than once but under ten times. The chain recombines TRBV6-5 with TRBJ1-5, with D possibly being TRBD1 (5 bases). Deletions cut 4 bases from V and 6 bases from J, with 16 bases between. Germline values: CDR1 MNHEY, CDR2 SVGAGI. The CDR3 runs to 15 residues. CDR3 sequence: CASSWGLHEGQPQHF. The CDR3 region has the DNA TGTGCCAGCAGTTGGGGACTCCATGAGGGTCAGCCCCAGCATTTT.

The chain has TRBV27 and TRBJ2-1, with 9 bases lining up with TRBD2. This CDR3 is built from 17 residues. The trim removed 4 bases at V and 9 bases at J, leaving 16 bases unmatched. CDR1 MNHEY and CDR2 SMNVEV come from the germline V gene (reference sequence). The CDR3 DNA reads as TGTGCCAGCAGTTCATCCCAAGGGACTAGCAGCATGGGTGAGCAGTTCTTC. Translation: CASSSSQGTSSMGEQFF.

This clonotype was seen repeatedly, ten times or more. In DNA form, the CDR3 reads TGCAGTGCTAGAGGACCCGGGGGCCTCGACGAGCAGTACTTC. Its translation: CSARGPGGLDEQYF. This chain links TRBV20-1 with TRBJ2-7; perhaps D is TRBD1 or TRBD2 (6 bases each). This CDR3 contains 14 residues. V shed 1 base and J shed 5 bases, with 15 bases lying between them. Germline V lookup: CDR1 DFQATT, CDR2 SNEGSKA (reference sequence).

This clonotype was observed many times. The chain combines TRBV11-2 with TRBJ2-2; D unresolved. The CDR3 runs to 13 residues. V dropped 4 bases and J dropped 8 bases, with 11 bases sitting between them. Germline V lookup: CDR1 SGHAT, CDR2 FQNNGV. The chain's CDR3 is CASSSLIPGELFF. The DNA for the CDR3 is TGTGCCAGCAGCTCCCTGATCCCGGGGGAGCTGTTTTTT.

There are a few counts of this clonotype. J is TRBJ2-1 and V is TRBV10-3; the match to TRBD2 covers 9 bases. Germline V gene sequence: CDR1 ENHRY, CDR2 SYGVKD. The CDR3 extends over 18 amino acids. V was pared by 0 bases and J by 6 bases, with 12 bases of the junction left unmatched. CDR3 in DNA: TGTGCCATCAGTGAGTCGGAGATAGCGGGGGTCCCTGGCAATGAGCAGTTCTTC. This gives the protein CAISESEIAGVPGNEQFF.

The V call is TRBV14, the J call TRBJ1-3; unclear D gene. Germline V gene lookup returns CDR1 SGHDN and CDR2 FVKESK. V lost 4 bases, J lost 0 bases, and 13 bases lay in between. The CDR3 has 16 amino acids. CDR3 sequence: CASSPRLAVSGNTIYF. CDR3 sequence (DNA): TGTGCCAGCAGCCCCCGACTTGCAGTCTCTGGAAACACCATATATTTT.

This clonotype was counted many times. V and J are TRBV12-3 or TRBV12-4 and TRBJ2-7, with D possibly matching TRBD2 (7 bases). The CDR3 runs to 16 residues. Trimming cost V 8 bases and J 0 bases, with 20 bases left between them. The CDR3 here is CASALGGGGGSYEQYF. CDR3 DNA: TGTGCCAGCGCTTTAGGGGGAGGGGGAGGCTCCTACGAGCAGTACTTC.

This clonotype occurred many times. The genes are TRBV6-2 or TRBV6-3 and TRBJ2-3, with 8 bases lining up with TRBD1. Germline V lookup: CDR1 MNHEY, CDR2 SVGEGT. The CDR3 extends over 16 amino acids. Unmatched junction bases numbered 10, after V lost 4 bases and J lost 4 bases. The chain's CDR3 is CASSSRTGSGSDTQYF. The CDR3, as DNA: TGTGCCAGCAGTTCAAGGACAGGGTCCGGGTCAGATACGCAGTATTTT.

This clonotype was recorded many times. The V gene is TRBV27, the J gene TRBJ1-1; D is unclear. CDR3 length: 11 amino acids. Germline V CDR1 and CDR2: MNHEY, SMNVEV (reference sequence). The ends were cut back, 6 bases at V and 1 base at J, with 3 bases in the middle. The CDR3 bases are TGTGCCAGCAGCGCGAACACTGAAGCTTTCTTT. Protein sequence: CASSANTEAFF.

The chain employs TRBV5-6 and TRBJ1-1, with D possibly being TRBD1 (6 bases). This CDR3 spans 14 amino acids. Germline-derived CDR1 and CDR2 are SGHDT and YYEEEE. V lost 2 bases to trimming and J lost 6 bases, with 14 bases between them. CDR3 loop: CASSLSGAVPEAFF. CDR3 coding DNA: TGTGCCAGCAGCTTATCGGGGGCGGTTCCTGAAGCTTTCTTT.

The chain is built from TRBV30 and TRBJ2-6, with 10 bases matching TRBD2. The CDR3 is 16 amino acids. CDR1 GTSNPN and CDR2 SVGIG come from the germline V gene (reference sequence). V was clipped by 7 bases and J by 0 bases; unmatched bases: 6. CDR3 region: CAYLSGGLSGANVLTF. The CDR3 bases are TGTGCCTACCTTAGCGGGGGGCTCTCTGGGGCCAACGTCCTGACTTTC.

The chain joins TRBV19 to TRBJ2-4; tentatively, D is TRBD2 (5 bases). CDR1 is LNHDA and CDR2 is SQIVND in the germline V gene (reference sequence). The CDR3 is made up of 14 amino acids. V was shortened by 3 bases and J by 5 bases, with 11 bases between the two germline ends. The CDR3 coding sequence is TGTGCCAGTAGTATGGAGGTGTGGGAAAACATTCAGTACTTC. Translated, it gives CASSMEVWENIQYF. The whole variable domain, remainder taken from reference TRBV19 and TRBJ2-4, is DGGITQSPKYLFRKEGQNVTLSCEQNLNHDAMYWYRQDPGQGLRLIYYSQIVNDFQKGDIAEGYSVSREKKESFPLTVTSAQKNPTAFYLCASSMEVWENIQYFGAGTRLSVL.

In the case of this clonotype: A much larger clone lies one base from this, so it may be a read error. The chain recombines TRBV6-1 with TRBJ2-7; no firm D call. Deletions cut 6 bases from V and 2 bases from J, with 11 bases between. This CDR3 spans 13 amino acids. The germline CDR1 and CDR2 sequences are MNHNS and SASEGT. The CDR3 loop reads CASRDASPYEQYF. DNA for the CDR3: TGTGCCAGCAGGGACGCGAGCCCCTACGAGCAGTACTTC.

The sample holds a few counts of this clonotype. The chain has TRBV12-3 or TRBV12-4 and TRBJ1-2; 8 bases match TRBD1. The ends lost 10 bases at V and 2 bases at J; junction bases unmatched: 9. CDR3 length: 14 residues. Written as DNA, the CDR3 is TGTGCCACCCAACGATCAGGGGGCAACTATGGCTACACCTTC. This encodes CATQRSGGNYGYTF.

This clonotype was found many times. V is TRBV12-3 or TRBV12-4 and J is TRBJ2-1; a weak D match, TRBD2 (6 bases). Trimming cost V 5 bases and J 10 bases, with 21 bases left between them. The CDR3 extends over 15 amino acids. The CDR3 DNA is TGTGCCAGCAGTCCTCCCGGGACTCCCAAGGAAGAGCAGTTCTTC. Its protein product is CASSPPGTPKEEQFF.

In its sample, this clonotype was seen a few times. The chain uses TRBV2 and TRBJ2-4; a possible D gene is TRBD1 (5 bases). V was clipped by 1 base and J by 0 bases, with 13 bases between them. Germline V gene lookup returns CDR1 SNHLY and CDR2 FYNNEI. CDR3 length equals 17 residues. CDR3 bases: TGTGCCAGCAGTGAAGAGACAGCCAGACTAGCCAAAAACATTCAGTACTTC. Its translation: CASSEETARLAKNIQYF.

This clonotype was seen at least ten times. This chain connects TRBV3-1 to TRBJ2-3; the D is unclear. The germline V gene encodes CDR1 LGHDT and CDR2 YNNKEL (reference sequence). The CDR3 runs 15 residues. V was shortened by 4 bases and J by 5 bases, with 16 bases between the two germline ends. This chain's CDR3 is CASSPALTSQDTQYF. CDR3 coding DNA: TGTGCCAGCAGCCCCGCTCTTACATCCCAAGATACGCAGTATTTT.

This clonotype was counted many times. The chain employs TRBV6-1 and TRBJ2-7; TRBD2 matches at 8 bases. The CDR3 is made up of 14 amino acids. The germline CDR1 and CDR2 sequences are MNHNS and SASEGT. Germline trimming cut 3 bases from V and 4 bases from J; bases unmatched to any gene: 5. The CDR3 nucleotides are TGTGCCAGCAGTGATAGCGGGATCGCTTACGAGCAGTACTTC. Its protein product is CASSDSGIAYEQYF.

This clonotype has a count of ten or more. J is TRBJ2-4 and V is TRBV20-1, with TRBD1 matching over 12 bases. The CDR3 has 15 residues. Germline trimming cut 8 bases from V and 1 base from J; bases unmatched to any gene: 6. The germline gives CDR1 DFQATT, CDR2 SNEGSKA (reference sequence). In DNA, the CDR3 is TGCAGTTCCATTGGGACAGGGGGCGCCAAAAACATTCAGTACTTC. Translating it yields CSSIGTGGAKNIQYF.

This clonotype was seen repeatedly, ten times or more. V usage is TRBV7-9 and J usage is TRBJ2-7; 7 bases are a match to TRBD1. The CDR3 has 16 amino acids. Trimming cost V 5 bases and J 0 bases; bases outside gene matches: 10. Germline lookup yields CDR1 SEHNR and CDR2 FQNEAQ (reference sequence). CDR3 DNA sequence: TGTGCCAGCAGCAAAGGGGGCAGGGTGAGCTCCTACGAGCAGTACTTC. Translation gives CASSKGGRVSSYEQYF.